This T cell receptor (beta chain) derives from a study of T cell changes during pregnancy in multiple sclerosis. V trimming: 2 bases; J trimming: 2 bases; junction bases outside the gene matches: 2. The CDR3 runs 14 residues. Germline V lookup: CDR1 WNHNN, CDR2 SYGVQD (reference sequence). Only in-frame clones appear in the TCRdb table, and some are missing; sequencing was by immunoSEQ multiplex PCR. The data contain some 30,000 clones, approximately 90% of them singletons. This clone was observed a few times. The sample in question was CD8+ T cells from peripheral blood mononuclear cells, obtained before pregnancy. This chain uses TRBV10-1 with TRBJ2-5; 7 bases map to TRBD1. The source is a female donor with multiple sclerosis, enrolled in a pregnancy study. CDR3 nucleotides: TGCGCCAGCAGTGAGCTCAGGGGGCAAGAGACCCAGTACTTC. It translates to CASSELRGQETQYF.